These 24 T cell receptor beta chains share one sample of origin, sequenced in a study of T cells in tuberculosis (dated by TCRdb to 2016 to 2018). Libraries came from the immunoSEQ multiplex PCR assay. TCRdb re-hosts the immuneACCESS table, in-frame sequences only. Its copies lack some clones; in the studies checked, an unresolved V gene accounts for under half of them, and the cause for the rest is not known. The sample contains some 41,000 clones, 85% to 95% of them found a single time. The ten largest account for about an eighth of the sample. Source material: PBMCs. These receptors were collected from a donor aged 5 to 30 with latent tuberculosis or without tuberculosis infection. Some clones in this sample may be carry-over from other donors' samples.

The chain combines TRBV5-5 with TRBJ1-1; D is undetermined. There are 15 residues in the CDR3. Germline CDR1 SGHKS, CDR2 YYEKEE (reference sequence). Trimming shortened V by 5 bases and J by 4 bases, and 18 bases separated the two germline ends. The CDR3 reads CASSRYTGGSTEAFF. CDR3 coding DNA: TGTGCCAGCAGTCGTTATACGGGAGGGAGCACTGAAGCTTTCTTT.

The J gene is TRBJ1-3, the V gene TRBV30, with D possibly TRBD1 on 5 matching bases. Germline CDR1 is GTSNPN and CDR2 is SVGIG (reference sequence). CDR3 length: 14 amino acids. V was shortened by 0 bases and J by 0 bases, with 6 bases between the two germline ends. The CDR3 DNA reads as TGTGCCTGGAGTGTAACAGGCTCTGGAAACACCATATATTTT. This gives the protein CAWSVTGSGNTIYF.

In this sample, this clone turned up a few times. The rearrangement joins TRBV2 to TRBJ2-7; 8 bases map to TRBD1. Germline values: CDR1 SNHLY, CDR2 FYNNEI. The CDR3 runs to 12 residues. V shed 11 bases, J shed 2 bases, and the junction held 5 bases outside the gene matches. CDR3 DNA: TGTGCCGGCCGGGACAGGACCTACGAGCAGTACTTC. Its protein product is CAGRDRTYEQYF. Drawing the rest from reference TRBV2 and TRBJ2-7, the complete variable domain is EPEVTQTPSHQVTQMGQEVILRCVPISNHLYFYWYRQILGQKVEFLVSFYNNEISEKSEIFDDQFSVERPDGSNFTLKIRSTKLEDSAMYFCAGRDRTYEQYFGPGTRLTVT.

This clone was counted once. CDR3 DNA: TGTGCCAGCAGCTTAGCAACTGCCGGGGTCGACGAGCAGTACTTC. Translated, it gives CASSLATAGVDEQYF. The rearrangement uses TRBV7-9 and TRBJ2-7; possibly TRBD2 for D (5 bases). Trimming pared 0 bases from V and 5 bases from J, leaving 14 bases between. Per the germline V gene, CDR1 is SEHNR and CDR2 is FQNEAQ (reference sequence). The CDR3 consists of 15 residues.

V and J are TRBV25-1 and TRBJ2-1; D might be TRBD2 (5 bases). The CDR3 covers 13 residues. Germline values: CDR1 MGHDK, CDR2 SYGVNS. Deletions cut 0 bases from V and 15 bases from J, with 15 bases between. The CDR3 nucleotides are TGTGCCAGCAGTGAATACTTCGAGGCTAGCCGGTTCTTC. Encoded protein: CASSEYFEASRFF.

This chain joins TRBV27 and TRBJ2-3, with 7 bases identical to TRBD2. V shed 7 bases and J 1 base; nucleotides not matched to a gene: 14. Germline V gene sequence: CDR1 MNHEY, CDR2 SMNVEV (reference sequence). The CDR3 length is 17 residues. In nucleotides, the CDR3 is TGTGCCAGCACCATCGCCCTCGGGGGGTCGGGCACAGATACGCAGTATTTT. Protein product: CASTIALGGSGTDTQYF.

This clone appeared a single time. The chain employs TRBV15 and TRBJ2-3; 9 nucleotides agree with TRBD2. Germline CDR1 LNHNV, CDR2 YYDKDF (reference sequence). Trimming cost V 9 bases and J 4 bases; bases outside gene matches: 5. This CDR3 comprises 13 residues. The CDR3 DNA reads TGTGCCACGCGGGGGGGCAGGCCAGATACGCAGTATTTT. It yields the protein CATRGGRPDTQYF.

This clone was counted a single time. The V and J genes are TRBV19 and TRBJ1-2, with D possibly TRBD1 on 6 matching bases. The CDR3 is 12 residues long. CDR1 and CDR2 from the germline V gene are LNHDA and SQIVND (reference sequence). V gave up 6 bases and J gave up 7 bases, with 12 bases separating them. In DNA form, the CDR3 reads TGTGCCAGTAGAGATTGGGGGCTTGGCTACACCTTC. It encodes CASRDWGLGYTF.

Written as DNA, the CDR3 is TGTGCCAGCAGCCAAGCGCGGGGGCCCAATGAGCAGTTCTTC. Residues: CASSQARGPNEQFF. The genes are TRBV4-2 and TRBJ2-1, with D perhaps matching TRBD2 (7 bases). The length of the CDR3 is 14 residues. Germline assignment: CDR1 LGHNA and CDR2 YNFKEQ. V was shortened by 1 base and J by 6 bases, with 10 bases between the two germline ends.

The V call is TRBV27, the J call TRBJ1-5; D unresolved. From germline, CDR1 is MNHEY and CDR2 SMNVEV (reference sequence). The V end was cut by 5 bases, the J end by 4 bases, with 6 bases between. This CDR3 is built from 12 residues. The CDR3 DNA reads as TGTGCCAGCAGTCCCTTTAATCAGCCCCAGCATTTT. Its translation: CASSPFNQPQHF.

The chain carries TRBV6-5 and TRBJ1-2, with D perhaps TRBD1 (5 bases). This CDR3 has 13 amino acids. Trimming shortened V by 5 bases and J by 6 bases, and 13 bases separated the two germline ends. Germline CDR1 and CDR2: MNHEY and SVGAGI. The CDR3 DNA reads TGTGCCAGCAGTGCGGACACCTACCATGGCTACACCTTC. This encodes CASSADTYHGYTF.

The gene calls are TRBV27 and TRBJ1-1, with unresolved D. This CDR3 is built from 13 residues. V dropped 0 bases and J dropped 1 base, with 3 bases sitting between them. The germline gives CDR1 MNHEY, CDR2 SMNVEV (reference sequence). CDR3 coding DNA: TGTGCCAGCAGTTTATCTCGGAACACTGAAGCTTTCTTT. Residues: CASSLSRNTEAFF.

The chain has TRBV10-3 and TRBJ1-2; D might be TRBD1 (5 bases). This CDR3 has 14 residues. Deletions cut 6 bases from V and 8 bases from J, with 19 bases between. Germline V gene sequence: CDR1 ENHRY, CDR2 SYGVKD. CDR3 nucleotides: TGTGCCATCAGATCCAGGGTGGACCTCTCCGGCTACACCTTC. It is translated as CAIRSRVDLSGYTF.

The chain recombines TRBV5-1 with TRBJ2-1, with 7 positions matching TRBD1. The germline gives CDR1 SGHRS, CDR2 YFSETQ. The CDR3 runs 14 residues. Trimming removed 2 bases from V and 7 bases from J; junction bases left unmatched: 6. CDR3 sequence (DNA): TGCGCCAGCAGCTTTTCTAGGACAGGTAATGAGCAGTTCTTC. Translated, it gives CASSFSRTGNEQFF.

The chain links TRBV7-3 to TRBJ1-4; D perhaps matches TRBD1 (5 bases). Trimming stripped 5 bases from V and 4 bases from J, with 17 bases between. Germline lookup yields CDR1 SGHTA and CDR2 FQGTGA. The CDR3 runs 16 residues. Here the CDR3 reads CASSPLHRQINEKLFF. The CDR3, as DNA: TGTGCCAGCAGCCCACTTCACAGACAGATTAATGAAAAACTGTTTTTT.

The J gene is TRBJ1-2, the V gene TRBV19; 9 bases agree with TRBD1. This CDR3 contains 14 residues. The V segment lost 4 bases and the J segment 8 bases; nucleotides outside the gene matches: 8. The germline gives CDR1 LNHDA, CDR2 SQIVND (reference sequence). The DNA of the CDR3 is TGTGCCAGTAGTAAGACGACAGGGGGGGAAGGCTACACCTTC. Protein: CASSKTTGGEGYTF.

This chain uses TRBV7-9 with TRBJ1-2; 8 nucleotides agree with TRBD1. The CDR3 has 16 residues. V lost 5 bases to trimming and J lost 4 bases; unmatched junction nucleotides: 12. The germline gives CDR1 SEHNR, CDR2 FQNEAQ (reference sequence). CDR3 bases: TGTGCCAGCAGCAGATTGACAGGGGACTTCTTCTATGGCTACACCTTC. It translates to CASSRLTGDFFYGYTF.

V and J are TRBV25-1 and TRBJ1-1, with a possible D match to TRBD1 (5 bases). CDR1 is MGHDK, CDR2 SYGVNS, per germline. The CDR3 runs to 13 residues. Deletions cut 9 bases from V and 2 bases from J, with 13 bases between. CDR3 amino acids: CARLRTKNTEAFF. The CDR3 nucleotides are TGTGCCAGGTTGAGGACAAAAAACACTGAAGCTTTCTTT. Looking up the rest from reference TRBV25-1 and TRBJ1-1 gives the full variable domain: EADIYQTPRYLVIGTGKKITLECSQTMGHDKMYWYQQDPGMELHLIHYSYGVNSTEKGDLSSESTVSRIRTEHFPLTLESARPSHTSQYLCARLRTKNTEAFFGQGTRLTVV.

The V call is TRBV18, the J call TRBJ2-1; 10 nucleotides match TRBD2. Germline CDR1 and CDR2: KGHSH and LQKENI. Germline trimming cut 1 base from V and 8 bases from J; bases unmatched to any gene: 5. The CDR3 is 15 amino acids. The CDR3 DNA reads TGTGCCAGCTCACCACGGCTAGCGGGGGTAGATGAGCAGTTCTTC. The encoded protein is CASSPRLAGVDEQFF.

V is TRBV19 and J is TRBJ1-1; D may be TRBD1 (6 bases). CDR3 size: 14 residues. The germline V and J ends were trimmed by 1 base and 11 bases, with 17 bases remaining between them. The germline V gene encodes CDR1 LNHDA and CDR2 SQIVND (reference sequence). This CDR3 is CASSIGAGARVAFF. CDR3 bases: TGTGCCAGTAGTATAGGAGCGGGGGCGAGAGTGGCTTTCTTT.

The rearrangement joins TRBV7-6 to TRBJ2-1; TRBD2 matches 8 bases. The germline V gene encodes CDR1 SGHVS and CDR2 FNYEAQ. The CDR3 runs to 17 residues. After removal of 1 base from V and 7 bases from J, the junction contained 12 bases not matched to a gene. The CDR3 reads CASSLGRAGAINNEQFF. The DNA of the CDR3 is TGTGCCAGCAGCTTAGGGCGAGCGGGGGCCATTAATAATGAGCAGTTCTTC.

The gene calls are TRBV13 and TRBJ2-7; D remains ambiguous. The CDR3 is made up of 12 amino acids. Trimming took off 5 bases at V and 9 bases at J, with 14 bases between the two ends. CDR1 PRHDT and CDR2 FYEKMQ come from the germline V gene (reference sequence). The CDR3 nucleotides are TGTGCCAGCAGCGGTTCACGGAGAGTGCAGTACTTC. This encodes CASSGSRRVQYF.

The rearrangement uses TRBV18 and TRBJ1-6; D gene uncertain. Germline V lookup: CDR1 KGHSH, CDR2 LQKENI. There are 14 residues in the CDR3. V dropped 2 bases and J dropped 9 bases, with 11 bases sitting between them. This CDR3 reads CASSPSGYGSPLHF. DNA for the CDR3: TGTGCCAGCTCACCATCGGGTTATGGTTCACCCCTCCACTTT.

The CDR3 reads CASSLNRIGGPVLEQYF. The CDR3 nucleotides read TGTGCCAGCAGCTTGAATCGGATCGGGGGGCCCGTCCTCGAGCAGTACTTC. The chain uses TRBV5-4 and TRBJ2-7; tentative D call: TRBD2 (7 bases). The CDR3 consists of 17 residues. Per the germline V gene, CDR1 is SGHNT and CDR2 is YYREEE (reference sequence). The V end lost 1 base, the J end lost 6 bases, and 23 bases lay between the germline ends.